These 5 T cell receptor beta chains share one sample of origin, sequenced in a study of OX40 agonist ivuxolimab in advanced cancers. Here immunoSEQ multiplex PCR was the method, and the copy in TCRdb shows in-frame clones only, minus some. The table has over 15,000 clones, about 90% seen once; the top ten hold roughly 15%. Here the sequenced sample was CD4+ or CD8+ T cells sorted from blood, taken in a trial of the OX40 agonist ivuxolimab. The receptor set was obtained from an adult with an advanced solid tumor such as melanoma, head and neck, liver or kidney cancer.

CDR3 region: CASSLDSRAKNIQYF. The CDR3 region has the DNA TGTGCCAGCAGCCTGGACTCCCGAGCCAAAAACATTCAGTACTTC. The J gene is TRBJ2-4, the V gene TRBV16, with a weak D call TRBD2 (5 bases). V lost 4 bases and J lost 0, with 10 bases in between. The germline CDR1 and CDR2 sequences are KGHSY and FQNENV. CDR3 length: 15 amino acids. The full variable domain, rest sourced from reference TRBV16 and TRBJ2-4, is GEEVAQTPKHLVRGEGQKAKLYCAPIKGHSYVFWYQQVLKNEFKFLISFQNENVFDETGMPKERFSAKCLPNSPCSLEIQATKLEDSAVYFCASSLDSRAKNIQYFGAGTRLSVL.

The rearrangement joins TRBV5-1 to TRBJ1-2; D is unresolved. V dropped 3 bases and J dropped 4 bases, with 10 bases sitting between them. Germline V lookup: CDR1 SGHRS, CDR2 YFSETQ. This CDR3 comprises 13 residues. The CDR3, as DNA: TGCGCCAGCAGCTCAGACTCGTCCTATGGCTACACCTTC. Amino acid sequence: CASSSDSSYGYTF.

The rearrangement joins TRBV4-1 to TRBJ1-3; D is possibly TRBD1 (5 bases). The CDR3 totals 15 residues. V lost 4 bases, J lost 3 bases, and 13 bases lay in between. CDR1 is MGHRA, CDR2 YSYEKL, per germline. The CDR3 DNA is TGCGCCAGCAGCCTGACCCAGGGTGGTGGAAACACCATATATTTT. Its translation is CASSLTQGGGNTIYF.

This clone has just a few counts. The chain combines TRBV7-2 with TRBJ2-1; D uncertain. CDR3 length equals 15 residues. V was trimmed by 5 bases and J by 6 bases, leaving 17 bases between them. Germline values: CDR1 SGHTA, CDR2 FQGNSA. The CDR3 bases are TGTGCCAGCAGCCTCGGACCCATCCAAACCAATGAGCAGTTCTTC. This encodes CASSLGPIQTNEQFF.

The chain carries TRBV7-9 and TRBJ2-7; D ambiguous. Trimming left V 5 bases short and J 6 bases short, with 11 bases between. From germline, CDR1 is SEHNR and CDR2 FQNEAQ (reference sequence). CDR3 length: 12 amino acids. This chain's CDR3 is CASSPQPFEQYF. The CDR3 bases are TGTGCCAGCAGCCCCCAGCCCTTCGAGCAGTACTTC.